The 22 T cell receptor beta chains below come from one sample, sequenced in a study of CD4 T cells in relation to SARS-CoV-2 and coronaviruses. Unexposed donor CD4+ T cells date from about 2010-2018, before the COVID-19 pandemic. The cells were cultured for about 10 days before CD4+ T cells were isolated. Antigens of these TCRs are unknown. Here immunoSEQ multiplex PCR was the method, and the copy in TCRdb shows in-frame clones only, minus some. The data contain 20,000 to 25,000 clones, approximately 80% of them singletons. Sequenced material: CD4+ T cells from PBMCs, cultured in vitro. These receptors were taken from a human donor in good health.

The chain is built from TRBV9 and TRBJ2-1, with D perhaps TRBD2 (6 bases). The V end lost 0 bases, the J end lost 1 base, and 14 bases lay between the germline ends. Germline loops: CDR1 SGDLS, CDR2 YYNGEE. The CDR3 contains 17 residues. The DNA for the CDR3 is TGTGCCAGCAGCGTAGGCGGGATAAGGGTTTCCTACAATGAGCAGTTCTTC. Translation gives CASSVGGIRVSYNEQFF. Based on the CDR3 plus reference TRBV9 and TRBJ2-1, the full variable domain is DSGVTQTPKHLITATGQRVTLRCSPRSGDLSVYWYQQSLDQGLQFLIQYYNGEERAKGNILERFSAQQFPDLHSELNLSSLELGDSALYFCASSVGGIRVSYNEQFFGPGTRLTVL.

The V call is TRBV6-5, the J call TRBJ2-7; TRBD1 agrees at 9 bases. CDR1 MNHEY and CDR2 SVGAGI come from the germline V gene. The CDR3 is made up of 13 amino acids. V lost 7 bases and J lost 3; bases outside the gene matches: 4. The CDR3 coding sequence is TGTGCCAGCACCGACAGGGGGGGCTACGAGCAGTACTTC. Protein sequence: CASTDRGGYEQYF.

The gene calls are TRBV11-2 and TRBJ2-5, with a possible D match to TRBD2 (5 bases). Germline assignment: CDR1 SGHAT and CDR2 FQNNGV. CDR3 length equals 13 residues. Trimming took off 5 bases at V and 2 bases at J, with 9 bases between the two ends. The CDR3 loop is CASSIRGQETQYF. Here the CDR3 DNA reads TGTGCCAGCAGCATCCGGGGACAAGAGACCCAGTACTTC.

The genes are TRBV6-5 and TRBJ2-3; D remains unclear. Germline V gene lookup returns CDR1 MNHEY and CDR2 SVGAGI. This CDR3 spans 15 amino acids. V gave up 7 bases and J gave up 0 bases, with 14 bases separating them. CDR3 amino acids: CASKGTSESTDTQYF. Here the CDR3 DNA reads TGTGCCAGCAAAGGCACCTCCGAGAGCACAGATACGCAGTATTTT.

This clone was seen only once. The chain employs TRBV9 and TRBJ2-7; D is possibly TRBD1 or TRBD2 (7 bases each). The germline CDR1 and CDR2 sequences are SGDLS and YYNGEE. This CDR3 region has 16 residues. V dropped 0 bases and J dropped 3 bases, with 16 bases sitting between them. CDR3 in amino acids: CASSVGAGPGGYEQYF. CDR3 DNA: TGTGCCAGCAGCGTAGGAGCGGGACCAGGGGGCTACGAGCAGTACTTC.

CDR3 nucleotides: TGTGCCTGGAGTGTCAGGGGTCTGGATACGCAGTATTTT. It codes for CAWSVRGLDTQYF. The rearrangement links TRBV30 to TRBJ2-3; TRBD1 might be the D (6 bases). With 0 bases removed from V and 6 bases from J, the gap between germline ends came to 10 bases. Per the germline V gene, CDR1 is GTSNPN and CDR2 is SVGIG (reference sequence). This CDR3 spans 13 amino acids.

The genes are TRBV9 and TRBJ2-7; 7 bases are a match to TRBD1. Per germline, CDR1 SGDLS and CDR2 YYNGEE. V shed 4 bases, J shed 2 bases, and the junction held 9 bases outside the gene matches. The CDR3 consists of 15 residues. The DNA for the CDR3 is TGTGCCAGCAGCCCGCAGACCGGGACAGCCTACGAGCAGTACTTC. The encoded protein is CASSPQTGTAYEQYF.

The chain recombines TRBV19 with TRBJ2-1, with D tentatively TRBD1 or TRBD2 (6 bases each). Per the germline V gene, CDR1 is LNHDA and CDR2 is SQIVND (reference sequence). This CDR3 contains 16 residues. Trimming cost V 4 bases and J 7 bases, with 20 bases left between them. The CDR3: CASSRGVGTPTNEQFF. DNA for the CDR3: TGTGCCAGTAGTAGGGGGGTTGGGACACCAACAAATGAGCAGTTCTTC.

The V call is TRBV28, the J call TRBJ1-2; 7 nucleotides line up with TRBD1. The CDR3 is made up of 15 amino acids. Germline loops: CDR1 MDHEN, CDR2 SYDVKM. J gave up 6 bases and V 3 bases, and 10 bases lay outside the gene matches. The CDR3 DNA reads TGTGCCAGCAGTTTGGAGGGGGCTAGGGGTGATGGCTACACCTTC. It codes for CASSLEGARGDGYTF.

The chain carries TRBV2 and TRBJ1-5; 11 nucleotides match TRBD1. The germline V gene encodes CDR1 SNHLY and CDR2 FYNNEI. The CDR3 totals 15 residues. The J segment lost 6 bases and the V segment lost 6 bases, leaving 7 bases of the junction unmatched. The CDR3 DNA reads as TGTGCCAGCAGCCTAGGGACAGGGGGAGTTCAGCCCCAGCATTTT. Encoded protein: CASSLGTGGVQPQHF.

A single count supports this clone. The chain has TRBV5-1 and TRBJ2-5; 7 positions match TRBD1. This CDR3 has 14 residues. Germline V lookup: CDR1 SGHRS, CDR2 YFSETQ. V was pared by 2 bases and J by 1 base, with 2 bases of the junction left unmatched. This CDR3 reads CASSLGDSQETQYF. The CDR3 DNA is TGCGCCAGCAGCTTAGGGGACAGCCAAGAGACCCAGTACTTC.

The chain employs TRBV5-1 and TRBJ1-2; 7 positions match TRBD1. The CDR3 sequence is 14 residues long. The V segment lost 1 base and the J segment 6 bases; nucleotides outside the gene matches: 6. Germline CDR1 reads SGHRS; CDR2 reads YFSETQ. CDR3 sequence (DNA): TGCGCCAGCAGCTTGACGACAGGGAATAATGGCTACACCTTC. It encodes CASSLTTGNNGYTF.

This clone was seen just once. The genes are TRBV5-4 and TRBJ2-1, with 7 bases lining up with TRBD2. CDR3 length: 17 residues. J was trimmed by 0 bases and V by 1 base; bases with no gene match: 7. Germline V lookup: CDR1 SGHNT, CDR2 YYREEE (reference sequence). This chain's CDR3 is CASSLFGGGPSYNEQFF. For the CDR3, the DNA is TGTGCCAGCAGCTTGTTTGGGGGAGGGCCCTCCTACAATGAGCAGTTCTTC.

This clone came up once. This chain uses TRBV10-3 with TRBJ2-3; TRBD2 is a possible D gene (6 bases). The V end was cut by 4 bases, the J end by 3 bases, with 20 bases between. The length of the CDR3 is 17 residues. Germline CDR1 is ENHRY and CDR2 is SYGVKD. CDR3 DNA: TGTGCCATCAGTGGAAGTGCGGGGAGGCTAAGGACAGATACGCAGTATTTT. Its translation: CAISGSAGRLRTDTQYF.

The chain carries TRBV7-6 and TRBJ2-4; D may match TRBD1 or TRBD2 (5 bases each). V was clipped by 5 bases and J by 6 bases, with 11 bases between them. This CDR3 is built from 13 residues. Germline CDR1 reads SGHVS; CDR2 reads FNYEAQ. The CDR3 spells CASSMGPLNIQYF. The DNA of the CDR3 is TGTGCCAGCAGCATGGGACCTTTAAACATTCAGTACTTC.

A single count supports this clone. This chain uses TRBV3-1 (or the pseudogene TRBV3-2) with TRBJ1-1, with D possibly TRBD1 on 5 matching bases. Looked up from germline, CDR1 is LGHDT and CDR2 is YNNKEL (reference sequence). V was cut by 1 base and J by 2 bases, with 26 bases left in between. The CDR3 is 20 amino acids. CDR3 amino acids: CASSQVSPTATTLINTEAFF. CDR3 DNA: TGTGCCAGCAGCCAAGTAAGTCCGACAGCCACAACCCTAATTAACACTGAAGCTTTCTTT.

The J gene is TRBJ2-3, the V gene TRBV14, with D possibly matching TRBD2 (6 bases). Germline CDR1 reads SGHDN; CDR2 reads FVKESK. This CDR3 has 16 amino acids. V lost 5 bases and J lost 3, with 18 bases in between. The CDR3 DNA reads TGTGCCAGCAGCGAGCGGTCGGGAGTAGGAACAGATACGCAGTATTTT. Encoded protein: CASSERSGVGTDTQYF.

The chain combines TRBV9 with TRBJ1-1, with D perhaps TRBD1 (6 bases). The V gene lost 3 bases and the J gene lost 8 bases, with 11 bases spanning the gap. CDR1 and CDR2 from the germline V gene are SGDLS and YYNGEE. The CDR3 sequence is 12 residues long. This CDR3 is CASSAGQLEAFF. The CDR3 DNA reads TGTGCCAGCAGCGCAGGACAGTTAGAAGCTTTCTTT.

Written as DNA, the CDR3 is TGTGCCAGCAGCCCCGGACAGGGGGCGGGTCAGCCCCAGCATTTT. Translation gives CASSPGQGAGQPQHF. The rearrangement links TRBV6-4 to TRBJ1-5; 11 bases map to TRBD1. Unmatched junction bases numbered 7, after V lost 6 bases and J lost 6 bases. The CDR3 consists of 15 residues. Germline CDR1 MRHNA, CDR2 SNTAGT.

The chain links TRBV5-6 to TRBJ2-7, with TRBD1 identical over 8 bases. The germline V gene encodes CDR1 SGHDT and CDR2 YYEEEE. V shed 0 bases, J shed 1 base, and the junction held 3 bases outside the gene matches. There are 15 residues in the CDR3. CDR3 in amino acids: CASSLADRESYEQYF. In DNA, the CDR3 is TGTGCCAGCAGCTTGGCGGACAGGGAGTCCTACGAGCAGTACTTC.

The sample holds a few counts of this clone. V usage is TRBV3-1 (or the pseudogene TRBV3-2) and J usage is TRBJ1-6, with 11 bases matching TRBD1. V was pared by 1 base and J by 11 bases, with 7 bases of the junction left unmatched. Germline V gene data show CDR1 as LGHDT and CDR2 as YNNKEL (reference sequence). This CDR3 comprises 16 residues. CDR3 DNA sequence: TGTGCCAGCAGCCAAGGTACTGGGACAGGGGGAACACCCCTCCACTTT. Encoded protein: CASSQGTGTGGTPLHF.

The rearrangement links TRBV27 to TRBJ2-1, with 7 bases aligning to TRBD2. With V trimmed by 6 bases and J by 2 bases, 10 bases remained unmatched. Germline V CDR1 and CDR2: MNHEY, SMNVEV (reference sequence). CDR3 size: 16 residues. In nucleotides, the CDR3 is TGTGCCAGCAGCGTTAGCGGGCAGGTACCCTACAATGAGCAGTTCTTC. Its protein product is CASSVSGQVPYNEQFF.